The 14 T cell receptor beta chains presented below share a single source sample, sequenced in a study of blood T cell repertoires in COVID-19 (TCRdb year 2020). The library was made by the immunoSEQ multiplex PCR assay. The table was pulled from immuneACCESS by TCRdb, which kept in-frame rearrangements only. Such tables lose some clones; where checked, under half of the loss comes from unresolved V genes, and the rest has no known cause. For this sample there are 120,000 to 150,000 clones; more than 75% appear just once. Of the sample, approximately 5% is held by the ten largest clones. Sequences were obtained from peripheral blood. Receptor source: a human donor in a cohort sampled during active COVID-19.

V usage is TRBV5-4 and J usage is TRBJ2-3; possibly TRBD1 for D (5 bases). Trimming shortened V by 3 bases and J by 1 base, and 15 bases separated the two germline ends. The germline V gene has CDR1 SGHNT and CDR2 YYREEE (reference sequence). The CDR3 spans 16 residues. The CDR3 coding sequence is TGTGCCAGCAGCTACAGGACCGTAGGGGGCACAGATACGCAGTATTTT. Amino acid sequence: CASSYRTVGGTDTQYF. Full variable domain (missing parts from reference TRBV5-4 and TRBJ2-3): ETGVTQSPTHLIKTRGQQVTLRCSSQSGHNTVSWYQQALGQGPQFIFQYYREEENGRGNFPPRFSGLQFPNYSSELNVNALELDDSALYLCASSYRTVGGTDTQYFGPGTRLTVL.

CDR3 sequence: CSGDRGTGLTEAFF. The CDR3 bases are TGCAGCGGGGACCGTGGGACAGGGCTCACTGAAGCTTTCTTT. V and J are TRBV29-1 and TRBJ1-1; 9 nucleotides line up with TRBD1. Trimming took 7 bases from V and 4 from J; bases not matched to a gene: 10. The CDR3 extends over 14 amino acids. Germline V lookup: CDR1 SQVTM, CDR2 ANQGSEA.

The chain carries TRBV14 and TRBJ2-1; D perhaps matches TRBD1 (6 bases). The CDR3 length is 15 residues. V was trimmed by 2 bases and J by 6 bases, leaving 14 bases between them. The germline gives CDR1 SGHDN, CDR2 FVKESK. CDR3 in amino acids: CASSQLQGLGNEQFF. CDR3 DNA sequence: TGTGCCAGCAGCCAATTGCAGGGGTTGGGCAATGAGCAGTTCTTC.

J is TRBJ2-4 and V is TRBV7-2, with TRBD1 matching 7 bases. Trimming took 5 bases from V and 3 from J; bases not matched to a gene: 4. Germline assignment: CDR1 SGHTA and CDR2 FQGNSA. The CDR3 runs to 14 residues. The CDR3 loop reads CASSLTGDKNIQYF. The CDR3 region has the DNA TGTGCCAGCAGCCTAACAGGGGACAAAAACATTCAGTACTTC.

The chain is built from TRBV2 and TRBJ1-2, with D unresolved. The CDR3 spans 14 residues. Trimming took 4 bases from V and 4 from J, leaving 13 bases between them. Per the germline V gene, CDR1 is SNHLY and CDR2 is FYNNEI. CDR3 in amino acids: CASSAIYSPYGYTF. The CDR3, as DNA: TGTGCCAGCAGTGCGATTTACAGCCCCTATGGCTACACCTTC.

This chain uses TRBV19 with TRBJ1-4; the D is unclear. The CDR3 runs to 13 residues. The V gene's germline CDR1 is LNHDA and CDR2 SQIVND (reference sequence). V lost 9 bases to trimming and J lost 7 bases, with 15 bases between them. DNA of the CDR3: TGTGCCAGCAGCTCAGGATATTTTGAAAAACTGTTTTTT. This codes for CASSSGYFEKLFF.

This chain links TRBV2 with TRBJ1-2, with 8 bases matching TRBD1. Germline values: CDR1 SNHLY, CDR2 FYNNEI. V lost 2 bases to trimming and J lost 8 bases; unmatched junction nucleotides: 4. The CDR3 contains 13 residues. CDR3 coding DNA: TGTGCCAGCAGTGAACAGGGGGCCAGGGGCTACACCTTC. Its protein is CASSEQGARGYTF.

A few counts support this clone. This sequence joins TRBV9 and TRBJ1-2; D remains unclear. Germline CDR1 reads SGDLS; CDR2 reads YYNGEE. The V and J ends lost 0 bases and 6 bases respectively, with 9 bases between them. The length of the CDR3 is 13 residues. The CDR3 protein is CASSVGAGNGYTF. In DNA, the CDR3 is TGTGCCAGCAGCGTAGGAGCAGGAAATGGCTACACCTTC.

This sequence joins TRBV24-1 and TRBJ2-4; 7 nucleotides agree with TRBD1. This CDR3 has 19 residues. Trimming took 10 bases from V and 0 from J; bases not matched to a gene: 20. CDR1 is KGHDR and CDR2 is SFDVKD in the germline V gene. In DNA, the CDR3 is TGTGCCACTCCACTCCGGGCACAGGGGCCCAGTTTAGCCAAAAACATTCAGTACTTC. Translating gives CATPLRAQGPSLAKNIQYF.

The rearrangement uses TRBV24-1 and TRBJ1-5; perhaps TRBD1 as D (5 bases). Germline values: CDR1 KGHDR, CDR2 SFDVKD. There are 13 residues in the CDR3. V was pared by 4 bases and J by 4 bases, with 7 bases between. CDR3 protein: CATSESGNQPQHF. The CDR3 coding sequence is TGTGCCACCAGTGAGTCAGGGAATCAGCCCCAGCATTTT.

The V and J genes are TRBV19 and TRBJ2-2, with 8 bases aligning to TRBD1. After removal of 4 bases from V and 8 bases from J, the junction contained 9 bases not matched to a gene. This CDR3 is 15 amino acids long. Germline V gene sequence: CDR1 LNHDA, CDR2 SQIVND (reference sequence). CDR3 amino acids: CASSTTTGGAGELFF. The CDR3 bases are TGTGCCAGTAGTACGACTACAGGGGGAGCAGGGGAGCTGTTTTTT.

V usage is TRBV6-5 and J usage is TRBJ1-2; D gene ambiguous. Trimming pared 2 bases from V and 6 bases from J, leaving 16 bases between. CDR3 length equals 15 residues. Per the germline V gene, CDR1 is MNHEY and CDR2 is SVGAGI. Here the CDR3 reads CASSYAGGGDDGYTF. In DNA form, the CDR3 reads TGTGCCAGCAGTTACGCGGGCGGCGGAGACGATGGCTACACCTTC.

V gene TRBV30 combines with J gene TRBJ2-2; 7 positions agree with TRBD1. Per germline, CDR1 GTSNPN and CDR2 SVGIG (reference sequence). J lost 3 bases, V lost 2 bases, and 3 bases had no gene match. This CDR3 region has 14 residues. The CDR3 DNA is TGTGCCTGGAGTCTCGGGACAGACACCGGGGAGCTGTTTTTT. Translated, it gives CAWSLGTDTGELFF.

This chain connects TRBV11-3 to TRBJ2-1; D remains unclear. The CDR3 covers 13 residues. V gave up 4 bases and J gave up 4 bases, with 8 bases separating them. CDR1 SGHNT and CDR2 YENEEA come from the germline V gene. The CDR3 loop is CASSSTRYNEQFF. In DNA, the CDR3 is TGTGCCAGCAGCTCCACCCGGTACAATGAGCAGTTCTTC.